The T cell receptor (beta chain) described here comes from a study of T-cell memory formation after mild COVID-19 (dated by TCRdb to about 2021). In terms of the full investigation: Most TCR sequence clusters were specific to one of the two donors. T-cell clones expanding and contracting after mild COVID-19 in two donors were tracked by longitudinal TCRalpha and TCRbeta repertoire sequencing. The cohort was made up of two young adult volunteers, one female and one male, who were previously healthy. Paper-wide results and their limitations: Some responding clones were found in pre-infection memory, which suggests that pre-existing cross-reactive memory T cells took part in the SARS-CoV-2 response. From day 15 to 85, contracting clones showed balanced CD4/CD8 phenotypes, whereas a second wave of clones that expanded from day 15 to 37 leaned towards CD4+. Contracting CD4+ clones appeared mostly in the CM and EM memory subsets, whereas CD8+ clones were enriched in EMRA. Only a couple of mild cases were covered by the study, and larger cohorts that include severe cases with pre-infection samples were considered necessary. Whether the second-wave clones peaking on day 37 were SARS-CoV-2 specific was not confirmed.

PBMCs were isolated by Ficoll-Paque density gradient centrifugation. Reads for this sample came from an Illumina NovaSeq 6000. Using 5'RACE with constant-segment primers, TCRalpha and TCRbeta cDNA libraries were constructed, with sample barcodes and unique molecular identifiers added in the process. Trizol reagent was used to extract RNA from every sample. Amplification of the libraries took two PCR steps, and the second step added a second sample barcode plus Illumina TruSeq adapters. Sequencing of libraries was performed on an Illumina NovaSeq with 2 x 150 bp paired-end reads. As for the authors' bioinformatics: Demultiplexing of reads and collapsing into UMI-guided consensus sequences were performed with migec v1.2.7. With mixcr v2.1.11, UMI consensuses were aligned to TRA and TRB V and J templates and assembled into clonotypes. Expanded or contracted clonotypes were those called significant by both edgeR and NoisET, with noise models trained on biological replicates. edgeR calls used a false discovery rate-adjusted p below 0.01 and a log2 fold-change threshold of 1. As an exploratory analysis of dynamics, PCA with hierarchical clustering was applied to max-normalized trajectories of the 1000 most abundant clonotypes. Separately sequenced CD4+ and CD8+ repertoires were used to assign the CD4 or CD8 phenotype of responding clones. TCRdb redid the processing of the public reads, applying fastp at Q25 and MiXCR, and retained in-frame beta chains. CDR3 protein sequences are deduplicated, and each keeps its most common genes and DNA. In this record, the V and J calls reflect TCRdb's handling and not the investigators' own analysis. The sample yields about 44,000 distinct CDR3 sequences; 7.3% were counted once. The ten largest account for 1.4% of the sample.

In the germline V gene, CDR1 corresponds to SGHRS and CDR2 to YFSETQ. Trimming leaves V shorter by 3 bases and J shorter by 4 bases, with the junction holding 3 bases beyond the gene matches. The CDR3 runs 15 amino acids, cysteine and phenylalanine included. Kept here is only the CDR3 DNA, which spans 45 bases and is read in frame from base 1. A word on this clonotype: Its antigen remains unidentified. No much larger clone exists at a distance of one base, and base qualities are not known.

Material for sequencing was PBMCs or a T cell subset sorted from them (not recorded which). The rearranged segments are TRBV5-1 and TRBJ2-2; the junction holds 10 bases that match TRBD1. The TCR originated in a man between 18 and 35 years old who had mild COVID-19 (a few samples of this study predate the infection). The sample titles of this study are shuffled in the database, so cell type and time point are left out; the donor was told from shared clones. In nucleotides, the sequence is TGCGCCAGCAGCTGGGGACAGGGGAGCACCGGGGAGCTGTTTTTT. Translation gives CASSWGQGSTGELFF.